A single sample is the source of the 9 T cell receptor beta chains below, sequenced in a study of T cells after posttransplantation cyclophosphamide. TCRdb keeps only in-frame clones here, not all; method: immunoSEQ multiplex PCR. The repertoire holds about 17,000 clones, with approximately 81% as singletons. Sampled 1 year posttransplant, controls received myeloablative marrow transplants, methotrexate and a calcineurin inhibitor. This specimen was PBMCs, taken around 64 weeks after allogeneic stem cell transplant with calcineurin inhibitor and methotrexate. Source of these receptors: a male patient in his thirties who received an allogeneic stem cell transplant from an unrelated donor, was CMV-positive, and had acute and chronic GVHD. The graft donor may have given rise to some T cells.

In DNA, the CDR3 is TGTGCCAGCAGCGTAGGAGCGGGGAGCTCCTACGAGCAGTACTTC. Encoded protein: CASSVGAGSSYEQYF. The chain joins TRBV9 to TRBJ2-7; 7 positions agree with TRBD2. The CDR3 is 15 residues long. V gave up 0 bases and J gave up 0 bases; unmatched junction bases: 3. From germline, CDR1 is SGDLS and CDR2 YYNGEE.

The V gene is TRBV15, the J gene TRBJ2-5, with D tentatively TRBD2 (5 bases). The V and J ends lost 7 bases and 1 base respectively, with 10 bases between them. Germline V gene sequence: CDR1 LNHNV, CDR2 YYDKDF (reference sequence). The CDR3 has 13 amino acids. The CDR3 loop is CATKTGIQETQYF. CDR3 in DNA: TGTGCCACCAAGACCGGGATCCAAGAGACCCAGTACTTC.

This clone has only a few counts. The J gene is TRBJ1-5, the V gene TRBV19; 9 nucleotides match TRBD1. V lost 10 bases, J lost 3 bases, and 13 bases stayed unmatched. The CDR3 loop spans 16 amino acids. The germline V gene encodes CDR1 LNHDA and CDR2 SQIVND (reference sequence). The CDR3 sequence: CANPPWGQGNNQPQHF. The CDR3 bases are TGTGCCAACCCTCCTTGGGGACAGGGCAACAATCAGCCCCAGCATTTT. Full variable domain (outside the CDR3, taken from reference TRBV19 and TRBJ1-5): DGGITQSPKYLFRKEGQNVTLSCEQNLNHDAMYWYRQDPGQGLRLIYYSQIVNDFQKGDIAEGYSVSREKKESFPLTVTSAQKNPTAFYLCANPPWGQGNNQPQHFGDGTRLSIL.

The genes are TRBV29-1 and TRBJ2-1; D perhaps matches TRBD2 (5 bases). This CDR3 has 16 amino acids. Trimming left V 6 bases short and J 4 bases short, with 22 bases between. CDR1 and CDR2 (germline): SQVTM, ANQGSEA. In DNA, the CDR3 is TGCAGCGTAAGAACTAGAAGTGGTGGTATATACAATGAGCAGTTCTTC. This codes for CSVRTRSGGIYNEQFF.

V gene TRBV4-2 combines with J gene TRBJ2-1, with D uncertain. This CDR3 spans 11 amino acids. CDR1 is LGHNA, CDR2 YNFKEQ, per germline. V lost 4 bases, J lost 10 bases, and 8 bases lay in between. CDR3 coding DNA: TGTGCCAGCAGCCGCCAGTTGGAGCAGTTCTTC. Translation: CASSRQLEQFF.

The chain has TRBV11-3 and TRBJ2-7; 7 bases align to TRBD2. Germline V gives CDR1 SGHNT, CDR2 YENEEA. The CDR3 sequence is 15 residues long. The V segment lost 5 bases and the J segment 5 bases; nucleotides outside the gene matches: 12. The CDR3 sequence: CASSLHGGSLDEQYF. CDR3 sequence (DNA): TGTGCCAGCAGCCTTCACGGCGGGAGCTTAGACGAGCAGTACTTC.

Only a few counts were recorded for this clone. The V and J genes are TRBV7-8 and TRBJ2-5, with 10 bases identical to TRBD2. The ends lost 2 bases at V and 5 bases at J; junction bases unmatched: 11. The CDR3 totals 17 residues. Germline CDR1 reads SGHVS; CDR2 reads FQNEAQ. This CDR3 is CASSLSSGGLAGETQYF. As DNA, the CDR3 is TGTGCCAGCAGCTTATCTAGCGGGGGACTTGCGGGGGAGACCCAGTACTTC. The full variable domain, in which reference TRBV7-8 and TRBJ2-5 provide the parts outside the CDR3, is GAGVSQSPRYKVAKRGQDVALRCDPISGHVSLFWYQQALGQGPEFLTYFQNEAQLDKSGLPSDRFFAERPEGSVSTLKIQRTQQEDSAVYLCASSLSSGGLAGETQYFGPGTRLLVL.

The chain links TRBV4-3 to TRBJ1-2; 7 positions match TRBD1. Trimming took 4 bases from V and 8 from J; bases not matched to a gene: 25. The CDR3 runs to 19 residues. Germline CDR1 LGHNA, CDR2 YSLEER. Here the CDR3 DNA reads TGCGCCAGCAGCCGCGAGACGACAGGGCCGGAGCTTCCGTTACAAGGCTACACCTTC. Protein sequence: CASSRETTGPELPLQGYTF.

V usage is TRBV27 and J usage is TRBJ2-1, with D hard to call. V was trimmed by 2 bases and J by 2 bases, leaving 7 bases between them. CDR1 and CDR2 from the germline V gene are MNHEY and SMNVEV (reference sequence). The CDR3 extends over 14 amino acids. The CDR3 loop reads CASSLLGPYNEQFF. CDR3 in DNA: TGTGCCAGCAGTTTACTAGGCCCCTACAATGAGCAGTTCTTC.